This TCR beta chain came from a study of shared clonotypes between healthy human individuals. Study-level background: In total, the donors were two women and a few men aged 18 to 49.

This clone was seen only a few times. The authors loaded roughly 200 ng DNA, roughly 27,000 T cell genomes, into sorted-subset replicate PCRs. Profiled with immunoSEQ multiplex PCR; TCRdb holds only in-frame clones, not every one. This table has under 850,000 clones, around 70% appearing once. This CDR3 contains 14 residues. The V gene's germline CDR1 is SNHLY and CDR2 FYNNEI. With 3 bases removed from V and 5 bases from J, the gap between germline ends came to 13 bases. Sequenced material: memory CD4+ T cells sorted from blood. Subset specified: CD45RA-negative fraction. The receptor was isolated from a woman in her twenties or thirties in good health. This rearrangement joins TRBV2 to TRBJ2-5; D is possibly TRBD1 or TRBD2 (6 bases each). The CDR3 sequence: CASSEWKGGETQYF. The CDR3 DNA follows: TGTGCCAGCAGTGAGTGGAAAGGGGGGGAGACCCAGTACTTC.